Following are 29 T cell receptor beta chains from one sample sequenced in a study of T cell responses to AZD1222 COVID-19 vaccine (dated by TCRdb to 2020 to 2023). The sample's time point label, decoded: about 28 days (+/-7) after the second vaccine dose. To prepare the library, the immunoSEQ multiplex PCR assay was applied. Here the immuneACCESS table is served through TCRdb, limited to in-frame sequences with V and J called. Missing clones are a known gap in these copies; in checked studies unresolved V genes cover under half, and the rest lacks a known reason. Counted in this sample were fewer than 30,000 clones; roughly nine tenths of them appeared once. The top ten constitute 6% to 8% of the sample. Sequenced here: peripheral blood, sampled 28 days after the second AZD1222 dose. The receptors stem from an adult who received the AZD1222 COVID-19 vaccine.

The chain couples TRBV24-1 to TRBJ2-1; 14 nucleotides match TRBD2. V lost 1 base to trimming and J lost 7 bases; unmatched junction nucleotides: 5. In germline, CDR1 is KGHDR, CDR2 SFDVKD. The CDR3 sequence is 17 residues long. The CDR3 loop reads CATSDLPTSGRGNEQFF. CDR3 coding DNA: TGTGCCACCAGTGATTTACCGACTAGCGGGAGGGGGAATGAGCAGTTCTTC.

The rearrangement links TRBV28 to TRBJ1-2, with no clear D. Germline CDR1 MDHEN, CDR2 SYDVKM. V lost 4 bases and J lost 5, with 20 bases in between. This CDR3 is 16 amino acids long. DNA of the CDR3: TGTGCCAGCAGTTCCATACCCCGGACGGGAACATATGGCTACACCTTC. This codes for CASSSIPRTGTYGYTF.

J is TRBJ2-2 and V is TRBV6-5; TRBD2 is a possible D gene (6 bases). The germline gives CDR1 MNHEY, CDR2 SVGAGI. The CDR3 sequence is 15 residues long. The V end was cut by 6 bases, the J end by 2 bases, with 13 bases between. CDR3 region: CASRTRGVNTGELFF. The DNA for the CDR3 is TGTGCCAGCAGGACTAGGGGAGTCAACACCGGGGAGCTGTTTTTT.

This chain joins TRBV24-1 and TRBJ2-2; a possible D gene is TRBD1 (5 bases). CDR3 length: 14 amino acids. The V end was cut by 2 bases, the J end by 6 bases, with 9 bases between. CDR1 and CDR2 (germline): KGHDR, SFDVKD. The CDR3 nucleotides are TGTGCCACCAGTGATTCAGGGATCCCCGGGGAGCTGTTTTTT. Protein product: CATSDSGIPGELFF.

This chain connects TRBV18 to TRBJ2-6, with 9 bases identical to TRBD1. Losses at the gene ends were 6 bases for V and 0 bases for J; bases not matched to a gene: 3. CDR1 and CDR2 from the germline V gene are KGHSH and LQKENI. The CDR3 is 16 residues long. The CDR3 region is CASSGQGVSGANVLTF. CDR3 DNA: TGTGCCAGCTCGGGACAGGGTGTCTCTGGGGCCAACGTCCTGACTTTC.

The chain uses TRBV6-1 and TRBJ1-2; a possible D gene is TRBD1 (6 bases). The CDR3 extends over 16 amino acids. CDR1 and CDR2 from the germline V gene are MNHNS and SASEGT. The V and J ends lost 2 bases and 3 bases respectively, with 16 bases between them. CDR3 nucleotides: TGTGCCAGCAGTGAAATCGCACTGGGGGGGCACTATGGCTACACCTTC. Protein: CASSEIALGGHYGYTF.

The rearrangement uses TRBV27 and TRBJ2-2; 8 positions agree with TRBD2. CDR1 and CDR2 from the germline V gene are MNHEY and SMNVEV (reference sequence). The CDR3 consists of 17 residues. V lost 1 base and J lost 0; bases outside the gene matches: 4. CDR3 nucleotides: TGTGCCAGCAGTTTATTGCGCGGGAGGTCGAACACCGGGGAGCTGTTTTTT. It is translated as CASSLLRGRSNTGELFF.

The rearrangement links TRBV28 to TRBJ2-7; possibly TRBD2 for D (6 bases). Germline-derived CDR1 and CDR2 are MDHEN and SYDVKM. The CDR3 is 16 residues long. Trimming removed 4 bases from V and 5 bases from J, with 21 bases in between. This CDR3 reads CASSSLWRDRGHEQYF. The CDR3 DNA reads TGTGCCAGCAGTTCACTTTGGAGGGACCGGGGCCACGAGCAGTACTTC.

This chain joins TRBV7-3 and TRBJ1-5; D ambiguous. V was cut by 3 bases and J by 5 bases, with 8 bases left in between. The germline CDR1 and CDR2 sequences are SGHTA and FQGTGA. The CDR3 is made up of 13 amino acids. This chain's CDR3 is CASSLAVDQPQHF. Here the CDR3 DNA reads TGTGCCAGCAGCTTGGCAGTCGATCAGCCCCAGCATTTT.

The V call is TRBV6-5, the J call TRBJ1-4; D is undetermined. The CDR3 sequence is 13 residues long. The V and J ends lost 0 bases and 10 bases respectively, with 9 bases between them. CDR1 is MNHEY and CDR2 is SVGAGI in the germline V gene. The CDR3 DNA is TGTGCCAGCAGTTACTCCACTGGAGGAAAACTGTTTTTT. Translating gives CASSYSTGGKLFF.

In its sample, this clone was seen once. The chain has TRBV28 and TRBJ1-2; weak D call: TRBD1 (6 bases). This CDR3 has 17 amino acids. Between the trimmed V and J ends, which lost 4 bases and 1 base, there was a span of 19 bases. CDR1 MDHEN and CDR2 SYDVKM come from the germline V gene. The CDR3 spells CASSSLGGAGDNYGYTF. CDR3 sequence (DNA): TGTGCCAGCAGTTCCCTCGGGGGGGCAGGCGATAACTATGGCTACACCTTC.

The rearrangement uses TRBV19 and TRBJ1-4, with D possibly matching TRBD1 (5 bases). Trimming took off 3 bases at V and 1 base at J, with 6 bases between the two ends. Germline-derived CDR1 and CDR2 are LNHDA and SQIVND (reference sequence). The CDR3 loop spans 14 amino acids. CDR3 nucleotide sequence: TGTGCCAGTAGTATTGGGGGAACTAATGAAAAACTGTTTTTT. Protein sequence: CASSIGGTNEKLFF.

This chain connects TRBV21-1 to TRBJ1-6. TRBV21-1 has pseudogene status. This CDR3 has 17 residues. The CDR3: CASSKDGTRASYSPLHF. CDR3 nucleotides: TGTGCCAGCAGCAAAGATGGGACTCGGGCGAGTTATTCACCCCTCCACTTT.

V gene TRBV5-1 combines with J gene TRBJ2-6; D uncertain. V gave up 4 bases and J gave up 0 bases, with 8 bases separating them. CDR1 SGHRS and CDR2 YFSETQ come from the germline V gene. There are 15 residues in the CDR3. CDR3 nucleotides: TGCGCCAGCAGCGTCAGCTCCTCTGGGGCCAACGTCCTGACTTTC. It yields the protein CASSVSSSGANVLTF.

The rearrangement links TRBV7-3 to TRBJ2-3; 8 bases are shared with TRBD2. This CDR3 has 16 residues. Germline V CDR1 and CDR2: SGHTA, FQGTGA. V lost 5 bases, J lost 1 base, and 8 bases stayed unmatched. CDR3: CASSQASGGGTDTQYF. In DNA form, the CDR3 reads TGTGCCAGCAGCCAAGCAAGCGGGGGAGGCACAGATACGCAGTATTTT.

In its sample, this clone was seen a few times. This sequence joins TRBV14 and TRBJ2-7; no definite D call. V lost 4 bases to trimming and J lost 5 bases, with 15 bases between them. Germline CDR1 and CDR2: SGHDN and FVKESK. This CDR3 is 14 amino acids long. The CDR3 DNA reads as TGTGCCAGCAGCCCGACTCTGCCCCGGAACGAGCAGTACTTC. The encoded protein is CASSPTLPRNEQYF. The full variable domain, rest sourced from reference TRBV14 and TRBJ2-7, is EAGVTQFPSHSVIEKGQTVTLRCDPISGHDNLYWYRRVMGKEIKFLLHFVKESKQDESGMPNNRFLAERTGGTYSTLKVQPAELEDSGVYFCASSPTLPRNEQYFGPGTRLTVT.

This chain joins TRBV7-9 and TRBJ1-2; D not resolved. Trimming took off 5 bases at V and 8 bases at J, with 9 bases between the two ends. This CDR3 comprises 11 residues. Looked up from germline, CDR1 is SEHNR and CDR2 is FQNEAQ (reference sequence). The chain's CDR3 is CASSPEDGYTF. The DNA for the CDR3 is TGTGCCAGCAGCCCCGAGGACGGCTACACCTTC.

This chain's CDR3 is CASWDTRGPPQHF. The CDR3, as DNA: TGTGCCAGCTGGGACACTCGTGGACCGCCCCAGCATTTT. The V gene is TRBV28, the J gene TRBJ1-5; maybe TRBD1 (6 bases). Trimming removed 8 bases at V and 9 bases at J, with 17 bases between. The CDR3 runs to 13 residues. CDR1 and CDR2 from the germline V gene are MDHEN and SYDVKM.

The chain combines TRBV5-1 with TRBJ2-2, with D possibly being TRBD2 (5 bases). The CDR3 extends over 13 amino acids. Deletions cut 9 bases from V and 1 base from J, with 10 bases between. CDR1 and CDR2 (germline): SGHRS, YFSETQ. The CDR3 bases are TGCGCCATGGGGAGTGAGAACACCGGGGAGCTGTTTTTT. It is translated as CAMGSENTGELFF. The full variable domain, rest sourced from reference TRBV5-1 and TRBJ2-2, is KAGVTQTPRYLIKTRGQQVTLSCSPISGHRSVSWYQQTPGQGLQFLFEYFSETQRNKGNFPGRFSGRQFSNSRSEMNVSTLELGDSALYLCAMGSENTGELFFGEGSRLTVL.

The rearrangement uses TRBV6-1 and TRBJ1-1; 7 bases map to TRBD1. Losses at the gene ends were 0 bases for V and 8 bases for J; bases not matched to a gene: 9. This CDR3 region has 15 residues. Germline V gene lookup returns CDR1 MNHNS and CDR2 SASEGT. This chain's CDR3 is CASSEAVRQQGEAFF. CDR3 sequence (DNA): TGTGCCAGCAGTGAAGCTGTACGACAACAGGGGGAAGCTTTCTTT.

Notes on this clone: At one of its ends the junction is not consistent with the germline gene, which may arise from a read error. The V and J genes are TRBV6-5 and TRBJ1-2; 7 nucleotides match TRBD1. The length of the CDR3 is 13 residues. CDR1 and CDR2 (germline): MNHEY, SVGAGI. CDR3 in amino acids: CASTEGDSGYLAF. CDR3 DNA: TGTGCCAGCACCGAGGGGGACAGCGGCTATCTGGCATTC.

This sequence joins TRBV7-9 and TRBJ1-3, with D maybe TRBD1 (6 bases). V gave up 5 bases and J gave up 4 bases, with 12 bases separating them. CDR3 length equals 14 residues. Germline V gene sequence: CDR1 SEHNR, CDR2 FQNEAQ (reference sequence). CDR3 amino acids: CASSPRTAGNTIYF. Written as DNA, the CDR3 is TGTGCCAGCAGCCCTCGGACAGCCGGAAACACCATATATTTT.

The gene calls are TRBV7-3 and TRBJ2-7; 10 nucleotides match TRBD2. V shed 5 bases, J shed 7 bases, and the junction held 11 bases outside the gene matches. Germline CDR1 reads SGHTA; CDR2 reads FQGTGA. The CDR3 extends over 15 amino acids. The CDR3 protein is CASSLRAGGPQEQYF. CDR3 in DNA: TGTGCCAGCAGCCTACGAGCGGGAGGGCCCCAGGAGCAGTACTTC.

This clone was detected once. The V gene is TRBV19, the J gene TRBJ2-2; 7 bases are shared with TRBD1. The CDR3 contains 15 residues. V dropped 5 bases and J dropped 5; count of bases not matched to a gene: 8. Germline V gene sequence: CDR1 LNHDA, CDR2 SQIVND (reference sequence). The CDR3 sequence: CASSPRQGRTGELFF. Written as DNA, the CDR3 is TGTGCCAGTAGTCCACGACAGGGAAGAACCGGGGAGCTGTTTTTT.

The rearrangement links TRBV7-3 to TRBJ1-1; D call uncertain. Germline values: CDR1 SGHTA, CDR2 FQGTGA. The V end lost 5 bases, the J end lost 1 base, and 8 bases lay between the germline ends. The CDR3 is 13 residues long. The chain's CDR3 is CASSAEGNTEAFF. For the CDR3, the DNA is TGTGCCAGCAGCGCGGAGGGGAACACTGAAGCTTTCTTT.

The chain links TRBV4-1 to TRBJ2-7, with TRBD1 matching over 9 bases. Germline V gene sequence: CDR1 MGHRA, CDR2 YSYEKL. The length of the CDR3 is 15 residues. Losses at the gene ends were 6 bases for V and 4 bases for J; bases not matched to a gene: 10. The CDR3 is CASRARTGVYYEQYF. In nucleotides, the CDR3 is TGCGCCAGCAGGGCCCGGACAGGGGTTTATTACGAGCAGTACTTC.

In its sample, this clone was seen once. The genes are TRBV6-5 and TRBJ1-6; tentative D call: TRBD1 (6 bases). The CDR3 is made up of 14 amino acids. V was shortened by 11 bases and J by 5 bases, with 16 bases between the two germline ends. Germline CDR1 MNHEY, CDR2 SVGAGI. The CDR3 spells CACRTGTHNSPLHF. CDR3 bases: TGTGCCTGTCGTACGGGGACACATAATTCACCCCTCCACTTT.

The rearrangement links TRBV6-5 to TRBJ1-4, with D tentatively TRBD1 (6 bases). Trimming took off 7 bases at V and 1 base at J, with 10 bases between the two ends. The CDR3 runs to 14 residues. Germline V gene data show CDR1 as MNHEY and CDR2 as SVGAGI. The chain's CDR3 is CASIEGGTNEKLFF. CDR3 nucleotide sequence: TGTGCCAGCATCGAAGGGGGAACTAATGAAAAACTGTTTTTT.

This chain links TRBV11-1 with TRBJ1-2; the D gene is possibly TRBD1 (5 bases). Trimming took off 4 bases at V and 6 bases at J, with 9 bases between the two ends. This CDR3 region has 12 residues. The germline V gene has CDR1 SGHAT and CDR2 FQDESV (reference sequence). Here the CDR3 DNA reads TGTGCCAGCAGCTGGGGCAGCAATGGCTACACCTTC. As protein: CASSWGSNGYTF.